The 2 T cell receptor beta chains reported below all come from one sample, sequenced in a study of cytomegalovirus exposure and HLA in healthy donors. The study ran its PCR with 60 Vbeta and 13 Jbeta primers. Profiling relied on immunoSEQ multiplex PCR, and the TCRdb table lists in-frame clones only, not all of them. The table records some 200,000 clones, 65% to 85% of them present only once. Sample: PBMCs. The receptor set was obtained from a boy younger than 10 in good health and CMV-seronegative.

The gene calls are TRBV7-9 and TRBJ1-1; D is perhaps TRBD1 (5 bases). The CDR3 runs 15 residues. The germline V and J ends were trimmed by 2 bases and 4 bases, with 14 bases remaining between them. The germline V gene encodes CDR1 SEHNR and CDR2 FQNEAQ (reference sequence). CDR3 sequence (DNA): TGTGCCAGCAGCTTACTCTGGGGCTTTCTCACTGAAGCTTTCTTT. Translated, it gives CASSLLWGFLTEAFF.

CDR3 bases: TGCAGCGTTGAGCGGAGACTAGCGGTTGAGACCCAGTACTTC. Translating gives CSVERRLAVETQYF. The chain couples TRBV29-1 to TRBJ2-5, with 9 bases lining up with TRBD2. The CDR3 contains 14 residues. CDR1 and CDR2 (germline): SQVTM, ANQGSEA. V lost 3 bases to trimming and J lost 5 bases; unmatched junction nucleotides: 7.